The 32 T cell receptor beta chains reported below all come from one sample, sequenced in a study of T cells after yellow fever vaccination. MiXCR was run by TCRdb on the 5' RACE reads, yielding one entry per CDR3 protein. The data show about 350,000 distinct CDR3 sequences, roughly 8.6% seen once. Source: PBMCs, taken more than 40 days after the first yellow fever vaccination. The receptors originated from a man aged 18 to 30 who received the YFV17D yellow fever vaccine.

This CDR3 reads CASSQGGQGSNQPQHF. DNA for the CDR3: TGTGCCAGCAGCCAGGGCGGACAGGGTAGCAATCAGCCCCAGCATTTT. The chain has TRBV4-2 and TRBJ1-5; the match to TRBD1 covers 8 bases. V was pared by 3 bases and J by 0 bases, with 4 bases of the junction left unmatched. Germline values: CDR1 LGHNA, CDR2 YNFKEQ. This CDR3 spans 16 amino acids.

V gene TRBV6-5 combines with J gene TRBJ1-3; TRBD1 is a possible D gene (6 bases). Trimming shortened V by 0 bases and J by 0 bases, and 12 bases separated the two germline ends. The germline V gene encodes CDR1 MNHEY and CDR2 SVGAGI. The CDR3 is made up of 17 amino acids. The DNA for the CDR3 is TGTGCCAGCAGTTACTCGACACAGGGAGGCTCTGGAAACACCATATATTTT. Its protein is CASSYSTQGGSGNTIYF.

In DNA, the CDR3 is TGCGCCAGCAGTTCTCCCCCCGGCAATGAGCAGTTCTTC. Its protein product is CASSSPPGNEQFF. The J gene is TRBJ2-1, the V gene TRBV5-1; D remains ambiguous. Germline CDR1 and CDR2: SGHRS and YFSETQ. V lost 5 bases and J lost 6, with 12 bases in between. The CDR3 loop spans 13 amino acids.

The chain employs TRBV11-2 and TRBJ2-7; 9 nucleotides agree with TRBD1. Looked up from germline, CDR1 is SGHAT and CDR2 is FQNNGV. The CDR3 has 18 residues. Trimming at V came to 5 bases and at J to 0 bases, leaving 14 bases not matched to a gene. CDR3 sequence: CASSPNVYRDRVSYEQYF. The CDR3 DNA reads as TGTGCCAGCAGCCCGAACGTATACCGGGACAGGGTCTCCTACGAGCAGTACTTC.

The chain is built from TRBV20-1 and TRBJ2-2; D not certain. Germline V gives CDR1 DFQATT, CDR2 SNEGSKA (reference sequence). The CDR3 extends over 14 amino acids. V gave up 5 bases and J gave up 0 bases, with 10 bases separating them. The DNA for the CDR3 is TGCAGTGCTCTAGGGCGGTCGAACACCGGGGAGCTGTTTTTT. It specifies CSALGRSNTGELFF.

This clonotype was found many times. CDR3 protein: CASSGGTNEKLFF. CDR3 bases: TGTGCCAGCAGCGGGGGGACTAATGAAAAACTGTTTTTT. The chain employs TRBV5-5 and TRBJ1-4; tentative D call: TRBD1 (5 bases). The germline gives CDR1 SGHKS, CDR2 YYEKEE (reference sequence). CDR3 length: 13 residues. V was clipped by 4 bases and J by 2 bases, with 6 bases between them.

The rearrangement uses TRBV5-4 and TRBJ2-7, with 8 positions matching TRBD1. The CDR3 has 16 residues. CDR1 and CDR2 (germline): SGHNT, YYREEE (reference sequence). The junction had 5 bases not matched to a gene; V was cut back by 0 bases and J by 0 bases. CDR3 nucleotides: TGTGCCAGCAGCTTGGGGACAGGGAAAACCTCCTACGAGCAGTACTTC. Amino acids: CASSLGTGKTSYEQYF.

This chain connects TRBV11-2 to TRBJ1-2; tentative D call: TRBD1 (6 bases). The germline V gene encodes CDR1 SGHAT and CDR2 FQNNGV. V lost 2 bases to trimming and J lost 0 bases, with 13 bases between them. This CDR3 is 16 amino acids long. The CDR3 DNA is TGTGCCAGCAGCTTATCCTCCGGGACAACTAACTATGGCTACACCTTC. It is translated as CASSLSSGTTNYGYTF.

In this sample, this clonotype turned up a few times. V and J are TRBV3-1 and TRBJ1-5, with D perhaps TRBD1 (5 bases). CDR3 length: 15 amino acids. CDR1 is LGHDT, CDR2 YNNKEL, per germline (reference sequence). V was clipped by 8 bases and J by 0 bases, with 14 bases between them. CDR3 sequence (DNA): TGTGCCAGCCATGACAGCCGTTATAGCAATCAGCCCCAGCATTTT. Translating it yields CASHDSRYSNQPQHF.

Sample share makes this clonotype large. The chain couples TRBV20-1 to TRBJ1-3; D unresolved. Per the germline V gene, CDR1 is DFQATT and CDR2 is SNEGSKA (reference sequence). The V end was cut by 5 bases, the J end by 3 bases, with 2 bases between. CDR3 length: 10 amino acids. The CDR3 region is CSARGNTIYF. In DNA, the CDR3 is TGCAGTGCTCGTGGAAACACCATATATTTT.

This clonotype came up a few times. The chain employs TRBV20-1 and TRBJ2-3; TRBD2 might be the D (5 bases). With 2 bases removed from V and 5 bases from J, the gap between germline ends came to 14 bases. Per germline, CDR1 DFQATT and CDR2 SNEGSKA (reference sequence). The CDR3 consists of 14 residues. CDR3 sequence: CSARLPPAGDTQYF. The CDR3 bases are TGCAGTGCTAGACTACCTCCGGCGGGAGATACGCAGTATTTT.

The chain couples TRBV18 to TRBJ1-1; a possible D gene is TRBD1 (5 bases). V was pared by 6 bases and J by 8 bases, with 22 bases between. The CDR3 is 15 amino acids. Germline CDR1 is KGHSH and CDR2 is LQKENI. The CDR3 sequence: CASSRQGTGTLEAFF. CDR3 coding DNA: TGTGCCAGCTCCCGGCAGGGAACCGGTACCCTGGAAGCTTTCTTT.

The chain uses TRBV20-1 and TRBJ2-3; 8 positions match TRBD2. V lost 4 bases, J lost 3 bases, and 6 bases stayed unmatched. Germline CDR1 DFQATT, CDR2 SNEGSKA (reference sequence). The CDR3 is made up of 14 amino acids. CDR3 in amino acids: CSAIQRGWTDTQYF. CDR3 DNA: TGCAGTGCTATCCAGCGGGGGTGGACAGATACGCAGTATTTT.

This clonotype was seen a few times. The rearrangement uses TRBV5-1 and TRBJ1-6; a weak D match, TRBD1 (6 bases). Germline lookup yields CDR1 SGHRS and CDR2 YFSETQ. V was trimmed by 4 bases and J by 7 bases, leaving 9 bases between them. The CDR3 is 13 amino acids. The CDR3 DNA reads TGCGCCAGCAGCGAGAGGGGGAATTCACCCCTCCACTTT. Its protein product is CASSERGNSPLHF.

The genes are TRBV6-2 or TRBV6-3 and TRBJ2-3, with unresolved D. V dropped 3 bases and J dropped 1 base, with 11 bases sitting between them. CDR1 is MNHEY and CDR2 is SVGEGT in the germline V gene. CDR3 length equals 15 residues. The CDR3 DNA follows: TGTGCCAGCAGTTATCTGGTTGACGGCACAGATACGCAGTATTTT. It specifies CASSYLVDGTDTQYF.

In this sample, this clonotype turned up a few times. The chain employs TRBV4-3 and TRBJ2-7; 7 bases map to TRBD1. Germline V gene data show CDR1 as LGHNA and CDR2 as YSLEER. J was trimmed by 3 bases and V by 4 bases; bases with no gene match: 3. This CDR3 is 13 amino acids long. The CDR3 coding sequence is TGCGCCAGCAGCCGGGGGACAGACTACGAGCAGTACTTC. This translates into CASSRGTDYEQYF.

This clonotype was seen a handful of times. The chain uses TRBV5-1 and TRBJ1-5; 7 bases map to TRBD1. Germline V gene lookup returns CDR1 SGHRS and CDR2 YFSETQ. Trimming took 4 bases from V and 4 from J; bases not matched to a gene: 8. CDR3 length equals 15 residues. CDR3 protein: CASSVGTDPNQPQHF. The CDR3 nucleotides read TGCGCCAGCAGCGTTGGGACAGATCCGAATCAGCCCCAGCATTTT.

The chain employs TRBV28 and TRBJ2-7; D gene uncertain. V shed 5 bases and J shed 2 bases, with 13 bases lying between them. The CDR3 consists of 14 residues. Germline lookup yields CDR1 MDHEN and CDR2 SYDVKM. CDR3 sequence reads: CASSQTGLAYEQYV. CDR3 coding DNA: TGTGCCAGCAGTCAAACGGGCCTCGCCTACGAGCAGTACGTC.

This rearrangement joins TRBV28 to TRBJ1-1; the D is unclear. The CDR3 length is 14 residues. V was shortened by 1 base and J by 0 bases, with 6 bases between the two germline ends. CDR1 and CDR2 (germline): MDHEN, SYDVKM. The CDR3 here is CASSLYQMNTEAFF. The CDR3 DNA reads TGTGCCAGCAGTTTATATCAGATGAACACTGAAGCTTTCTTT. The variable domain in full, with the rest retrieved from reference TRBV28 and TRBJ1-1, is DVKVTQSSRYLVKRTGEKVFLECVQDMDHENMFWYRQDPGLGLRLIYFSYDVKMKEKGDIPEGYSVSREKKERFSLILESASTNQTSMYLCASSLYQMNTEAFFGQGTRLTVV.

This clonotype occurred a few times. The chain is built from TRBV7-2 and TRBJ2-2; D is ambiguous. This CDR3 is built from 15 residues. CDR1 is SGHTA and CDR2 is FQGNSA in the germline V gene. Trimming cost V 3 bases and J 0 bases, with 8 bases left between them. The CDR3 reads CASSFSRSNTGELFF. CDR3 DNA sequence: TGTGCCAGCAGCTTTTCCAGGTCGAACACCGGGGAGCTGTTTTTT.

In this sample, this clonotype turned up many times. CDR3 nucleotide sequence: TGTGCCAGCAGTTTATCATCCGGGGAGCTGTTTTTT. Its protein product is CASSLSSGELFF. The chain carries TRBV7-9 and TRBJ2-2; no reliable D call. This CDR3 has 12 residues. The ends were cut back, 6 bases at V and 6 bases at J, with 8 bases in the middle. Germline V gene lookup returns CDR1 SEHNR and CDR2 FQNEAQ (reference sequence).

This clonotype came up many times. The V and J genes are TRBV28 and TRBJ2-5; D might be TRBD2 (5 bases). The CDR3 runs to 14 residues. Germline loops: CDR1 MDHEN, CDR2 SYDVKM. The germline V and J ends were trimmed by 6 bases and 5 bases, with 16 bases remaining between them. CDR3 amino acids: CASSPTSPGETQYF. The DNA for the CDR3 is TGTGCCAGCAGCCCCACATCCCCGGGGGAGACCCAGTACTTC.

This clonotype turned up a few times. The chain is built from TRBV20-1 and TRBJ2-3, with no clear D. The CDR3 runs to 15 residues. Germline assignment: CDR1 DFQATT and CDR2 SNEGSKA (reference sequence). Trimming stripped 1 base from V and 7 bases from J, with 18 bases between. The CDR3 sequence is CSARGQRGSSNTQYF. In DNA form, the CDR3 reads TGCAGTGCTAGAGGCCAACGCGGCAGTTCAAATACGCAGTATTTT.

This sequence joins TRBV4-1 and TRBJ1-5; perhaps TRBD1 as D (5 bases). This CDR3 comprises 15 residues. Trimming cost V 1 base and J 5 bases, with 12 bases left between them. CDR1 and CDR2 (germline): MGHRA, YSYEKL. CDR3 coding DNA: TGCGCCAGCAGCCAAGGGAAAGGGGATTATCAGCCCCAGCATTTT. It yields the protein CASSQGKGDYQPQHF.

This clonotype was seen more than once but under ten times. This chain links TRBV6-2 or TRBV6-3 with TRBJ1-1; D uncertain. This CDR3 region has 15 residues. Trimming took off 2 bases at V and 5 bases at J, with 15 bases between the two ends. The germline V gene encodes CDR1 MNHEY and CDR2 SVGEGT. The CDR3: CASSYPTARRTEAFF. The CDR3 DNA reads TGTGCCAGCAGTTACCCGACCGCTCGGAGGACTGAAGCTTTCTTT.

The rearrangement joins TRBV5-1 to TRBJ1-1; D call uncertain. The CDR3 runs 15 residues. V shed 0 bases and J shed 3 bases, with 12 bases lying between them. CDR1 and CDR2 (germline): SGHRS, YFSETQ. The CDR3 bases are TGCGCCAGCAGCTTGGCCGGACTCACCTACACTGAAGCTTTCTTT. Its translation: CASSLAGLTYTEAFF.

This chain links TRBV7-6 with TRBJ2-2, with no clear D. There are 12 residues in the CDR3. V was pared by 3 bases and J by 7 bases, with 6 bases between. CDR1 and CDR2 (germline): SGHVS, FNYEAQ. CDR3 sequence (DNA): TGTGCCAGCAGCTTCAACCTCGGGGAGCTGTTTTTT. Amino acid sequence: CASSFNLGELFF.

Only a few counts were recorded for this clonotype. V gene TRBV7-2 combines with J gene TRBJ2-3, with 10 bases lining up with TRBD2. The V and J ends lost 7 bases and 3 bases, in that order; junction bases with no gene match: 10. This CDR3 region has 16 residues. The germline gives CDR1 SGHTA, CDR2 FQGNSA. CDR3: CASTQRGGLGTDTQYF. CDR3 sequence (DNA): TGTGCCAGCACACAGCGGGGGGGCCTGGGTACAGATACGCAGTATTTT.

This clonotype was seen repeatedly, ten times or more. This chain connects TRBV4-2 to TRBJ2-5; TRBD2 is a possible D gene (5 bases). V was pared by 0 bases and J by 5 bases, with 10 bases between. Germline assignment: CDR1 LGHNA and CDR2 YNFKEQ. The CDR3 is made up of 14 amino acids. The CDR3 DNA follows: TGTGCCAGCAGCCAAGAAACGGGGTGGGAGACCCAGTACTTC. Translation: CASSQETGWETQYF.

This clonotype has more than one count but fewer than ten. V and J are TRBV29-1 and TRBJ2-5, with D unclear. Germline values: CDR1 SQVTM, CDR2 ANQGSEA. The CDR3 runs 12 residues. The CDR3 nucleotides read TGCTCATCTTCAAGGCGCCCAGAGACCCAGTACTTC. Protein sequence: CSSSRRPETQYF.

This clonotype was recorded a few times. CDR3 loop: CASSQTLNTGELFF. The CDR3 DNA reads TGTGCCAGCAGCCAAACACTGAACACCGGGGAGCTGTTTTTT. V and J are TRBV3-1 and TRBJ2-2; D is unclear. The CDR3 sequence is 14 residues long. The V gene lost 2 bases and the J gene lost 1 base, with 5 bases spanning the gap. CDR1 and CDR2 from the germline V gene are LGHDT and YNNKEL (reference sequence).

This clonotype has just a few counts. The chain is built from TRBV12-3 or TRBV12-4 and TRBJ2-7; D ambiguous. Between the trimmed V and J ends, which lost 7 bases and 5 bases, there was a span of 9 bases. This CDR3 is built from 11 residues. CDR3: CASTPRHEQYF. The CDR3 coding sequence is TGTGCCAGCACCCCCCGGCACGAGCAGTACTTC.